This paragraph covers one T cell receptor (beta chain) sequence. This specimen comes from a study of blood T cell dynamics during melanoma immunotherapy. Some clones are missing from TCRdb's copy, which holds only in-frame ones; the method was immunoSEQ multiplex PCR. Found here are roughly 6,000 clones, 84% of them singletons; the top ten hold approximately 33%. The time point: week 3, after first cycle of checkpoint inhibitor. This TCR derives from a human donor with melanoma. Some clones in this sample may be carry-over from other donors' samples. Here the sequenced sample was blood, taken from a patient treated with checkpoint blockade.

The CDR3 DNA follows: TGTGCTAGTGGTCATGGAGATGCAGGACAAAGTCGGGCCAACGTCCTGACTTTC. Translated: CASGHGDAGQSRANVLTF. The chain is built from TRBV12-5 and TRBJ2-6; tentatively, D is TRBD1 (5 bases). The CDR3 is 18 residues long. Germline CDR1 and CDR2: LGHNT and FRNRAP. The V and J ends lost 5 bases and 5 bases respectively, with 22 bases between them.